This TCR beta chain originates from a study of blood T cell repertoires in COVID-19. About the research overall: Some COVID-19 samples were acute and others convalescent; all came from the United States, Italy and Spain.

Authors' data handling: Estimation of nucleated cell counts relied on the amplification of reference gene primers. The method was immunoSEQ multiplex PCR; TCRdb's version includes in-frame clones alone and lacks a portion of them. V and J calls and clone size are as listed in that table; D and trimming were resolved from the DNA. The sample records under 75,000 clones, roughly 83% being singletons. A Seattle source enrolled patients during active infection and followed them longitudinally. Trimming cost V 0 bases and J 6 bases, with 14 bases left between them. This CDR3 contains 14 residues. Germline lookup yields CDR1 SQVTM and CDR2 ANQGSEA.

This clonotype was sampled from a man aged 60-69 years with COVID-19, enrolled during active disease. V is TRBV29-1 and J is TRBJ1-2; D is perhaps TRBD1 (5 bases). Material: peripheral blood. This chain's CDR3 is CSVEETEGAHGYTF. In nucleotides, the CDR3 is TGCAGCGTTGAAGAGACGGAAGGGGCCCATGGCTACACCTTC.